A single sample is the source of the 3 T cell receptor beta chains below, sequenced in a study of CD8+CD57+ T cells in acquired aplastic anemia. Genomic DNA constituted the template upon which TCR beta VDJ and CDR3 profiling was performed. TCRdb recomputed calls from the reads with MiXCR, one row per CDR3 protein. The sample lists around 150,000 distinct CDR3 sequences; around two fifths were seen once. The sequenced sample consisted of sorted CD4+, CD8+, or CD8+CD57+ T cells (not recorded which) from PBMCs. These receptors were obtained from a human donor in good health, serving as a control.

The table lists this clonotype with many counts. The chain recombines TRBV7-9 with TRBJ1-1; D uncertain. Trimming stripped 0 bases from V and 1 base from J, with 3 bases between. The length of the CDR3 is 13 residues. Germline V CDR1 and CDR2: SEHNR, FQNEAQ (reference sequence). The CDR3 DNA reads as TGTGCCAGCAGCTTAGCGACGAACACTGAAGCTTTCTTT. Its translation is CASSLATNTEAFF.

As DNA, the CDR3 is TGTGCCAGTCAGGACAGGTTCGTCTTCGATGGCTACACCTTC. Protein sequence: CASQDRFVFDGYTF. The chain couples TRBV6-1 to TRBJ1-2; 7 positions agree with TRBD1. Trimming removed 9 bases from V and 6 bases from J; junction bases left unmatched: 13. Germline V gene data show CDR1 as MNHNS and CDR2 as SASEGT. CDR3 size: 14 residues.

As concerns this clonotype: The CDR3 does not end in the conserved phenylalanine or tryptophan, so this is likely a read error. The DNA for the CDR3 is TGTGCCAGCAGCCAAGAAATGGGACTAGCGGGGCTTTGGGATGAGCAGTTCCTC. Translation gives CASSQEMGLAGLWDEQFL. J is TRBJ2-1 and V is TRBV4-2; 13 bases are a match to TRBD2. In germline, CDR1 is LGHNA, CDR2 YNFKEQ. This CDR3 is 18 amino acids long. Unmatched junction bases numbered 10, after V lost 0 bases and J lost 8 bases.